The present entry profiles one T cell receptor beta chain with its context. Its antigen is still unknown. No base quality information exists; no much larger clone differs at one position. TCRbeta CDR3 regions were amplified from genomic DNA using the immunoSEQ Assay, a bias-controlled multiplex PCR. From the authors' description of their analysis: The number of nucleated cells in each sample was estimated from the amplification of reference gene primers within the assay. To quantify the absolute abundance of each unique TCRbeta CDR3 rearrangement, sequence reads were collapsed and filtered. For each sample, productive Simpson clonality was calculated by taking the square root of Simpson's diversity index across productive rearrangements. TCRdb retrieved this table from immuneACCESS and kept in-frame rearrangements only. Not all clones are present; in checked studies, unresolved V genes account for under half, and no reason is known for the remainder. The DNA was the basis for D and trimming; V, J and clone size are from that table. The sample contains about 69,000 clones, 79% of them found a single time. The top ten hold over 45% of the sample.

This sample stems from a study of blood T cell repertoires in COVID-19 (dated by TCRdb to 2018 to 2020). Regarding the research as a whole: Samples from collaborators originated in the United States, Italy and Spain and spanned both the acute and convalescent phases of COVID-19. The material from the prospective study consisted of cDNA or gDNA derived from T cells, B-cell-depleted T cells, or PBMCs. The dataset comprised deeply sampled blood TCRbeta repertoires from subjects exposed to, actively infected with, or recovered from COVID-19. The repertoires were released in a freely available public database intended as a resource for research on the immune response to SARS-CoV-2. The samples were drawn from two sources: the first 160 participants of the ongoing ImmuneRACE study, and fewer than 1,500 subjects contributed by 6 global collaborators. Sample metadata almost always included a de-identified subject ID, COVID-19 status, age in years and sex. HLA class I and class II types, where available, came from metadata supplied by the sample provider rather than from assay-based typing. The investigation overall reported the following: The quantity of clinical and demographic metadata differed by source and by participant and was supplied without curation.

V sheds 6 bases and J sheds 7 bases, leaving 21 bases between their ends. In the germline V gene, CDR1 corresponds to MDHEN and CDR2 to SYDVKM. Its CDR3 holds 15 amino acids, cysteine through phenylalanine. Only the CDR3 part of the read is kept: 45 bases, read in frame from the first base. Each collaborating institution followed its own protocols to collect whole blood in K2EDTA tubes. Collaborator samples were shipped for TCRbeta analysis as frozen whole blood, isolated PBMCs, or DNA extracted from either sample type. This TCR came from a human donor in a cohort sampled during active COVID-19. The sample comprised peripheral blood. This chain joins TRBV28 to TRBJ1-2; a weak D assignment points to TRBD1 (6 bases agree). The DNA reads TGTGCCAGCAGGCCGGGGGGCCTAACCGGGGCTGGCTACACCTTC. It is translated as CASRPGGLTGAGYTF.